Ten or more counts support the clone carrying this T cell receptor beta chain. Its antigen is not known. In TCRdb, the reads were re-called with MiXCR into one record per CDR3 protein. The sample holds some 120,000 distinct CDR3 sequences; 25% to 35% are singletons and the top ten take 58%. Trimming took 5 bases from V and 1 from J; bases not matched to a gene: 6. Per germline, CDR1 SEHNR and CDR2 FQNEAQ (reference sequence). CDR3 size: 15 residues. The data originate from a study of T cell repertoires in cytomegalovirus infection. Findings and caveats of the study: HLA-C-restricted CMV clonotypes gave the most frequent clonotype in two of eight donors.

The source of this sequence is a human donor in good health (CMV status not recorded). Some clones in this sample may be carry-over from other donors' samples. This sample comprised CD8+ T cells from cultured PBMCs, obtained from culture after CMV antigen stimulation. The chain links TRBV7-9 to TRBJ1-1; 8 nucleotides match TRBD1. For the CDR3, the DNA is TGTGCCAGCAGCCCGAGGACAGGGACGAACACTGAAGCTTTCTTT. Its translation is CASSPRTGTNTEAFF. Together with reference TRBV7-9 and TRBJ1-1, the CDR3 gives the full variable domain: DTGVSQNPRHKITKRGQNVTFRCDPISEHNRLYWYRQTLGQGPEFLTYFQNEAQLEKSRLLSDRFSAERPKGSFSTLEIQRTEQGDSAMYLCASSPRTGTNTEAFFGQGTRLTVV.